This T cell receptor beta chain was recovered during a study of vaccination and CD4 T cells after COVID-19. Cultured CD4+ T cell DNA underwent sequencing with the Oncomine TCR Beta short-read assay. MiXCR, run by TCRdb on the PCR reads, gives a single entry per CDR3 protein. The sample holds around 14,000 distinct CDR3 sequences; approximately 53% are singletons and the top ten take roughly a tenth. Germline V gene lookup returns CDR1 ENHRY and CDR2 SYGVKD. The V gene end was trimmed by 6 bases and the J gene end by 3 bases; junction bases not matched to a gene: 7. This CDR3 has 15 residues. Stated treatment: approximately nine-day PBMC culture with coronavirus spike peptide pools or control peptides (ViraFEST assay). Remarks on this clonotype: Its antigen is still unknown.

Study results and caveats: Convalescent patients showed a median 86.3% of reactive clones that were seen only post-vaccination. Spike mono-reactivity held for 304 of 307 vaccine-specific clones in convalescent patients.

Sequenced material: CD4+ T cells from blood, cultured in vitro, taken before SARS-CoV-2 vaccination. This rearrangement joins TRBV10-3 to TRBJ1-1; 10 bases are shared with TRBD1. This receptor was obtained from a human donor who had recovered from COVID-19. The CDR3 region has the DNA TGTGCCATCAGGGGAAGAGGGACAGGGGACACTGAAGCTTTCTTT. Its translation: CAIRGRGTGDTEAFF.